This is a list of T cell receptor beta chains from one sample in a study of T cell repertoires in cytomegalovirus infection. One entry per CDR3 protein, called by TCRdb with MiXCR from the reads. The table has approximately 910,000 distinct CDR3 sequences, roughly 30% seen once. These receptors' targets are unknown. This sample comprised cultured CD8+ T cells from PBMCs, obtained from culture after CMV antigen stimulation. These receptors were obtained from a human donor in good health (CMV status not recorded). Some clones in this sample may be carry-over from other donors' samples. Both conserved end residues are part of each CDR3. Each record gives: J gene, clone size, V gene, D gene, CDR3 protein, CDR3 DNA. D genes are given only for firm matches. Size tells how often a clone was seen (once, few, many) or the class of an expanded clone, and some rows leave it out.

j_call: TRBJ2-6; clone_size: NA; v_call: TRBV7-7; d_call: NA; cdr3_aa: CASSSGGFSGANVLTF; cdr3_nt: TGTGCTAGCAGCTCAGGAGGTTTCTCTGGGGCCAACGTCCTGACTTTC
j_call: TRBJ2-5; clone_size: NA; v_call: TRBV12-3/TRBV12-4; d_call: TRBD2; cdr3_aa: CASLGPGGETQYF; cdr3_nt: TGTGCCAGTTTGGGACCGGGGGGGGAGACCCAGTACTTC
j_call: TRBJ2-1; clone_size: once; v_call: TRBV19; d_call: NA; cdr3_aa: CASSIALELNEQFF; cdr3_nt: TGTGCCAGTAGTATAGCCCTTGAACTCAATGAGCAGTTCTTC
j_call: TRBJ2-5; clone_size: few; v_call: TRBV5-1; d_call: TRBD2; cdr3_aa: CASSPRGAQETQYF; cdr3_nt: TGCGCCAGCAGCCCGCGGGGGGCCCAAGAGACCCAGTACTTC
j_call: TRBJ1-6; clone_size: NA; v_call: TRBV7-2; d_call: NA; cdr3_aa: CASSHQTGYLNSPLHF; cdr3_nt: TGTGCCAGCAGCCACCAGACAGGCTACCTTAATTCACCCCTCCACTTT
j_call: TRBJ2-1; clone_size: few; v_call: TRBV19; d_call: TRBD2; cdr3_aa: CASSINSGGLEEQFF; cdr3_nt: TGTGCCAGTAGTATAAACAGCGGGGGGCTAGAGGAGCAGTTCTTC
j_call: TRBJ2-5; clone_size: few; v_call: TRBV6-6; d_call: TRBD2; cdr3_aa: CASNVPAGGAPETQYF; cdr3_nt: TGTGCCAGCAATGTACCAGCGGGGGGGGCCCCAGAGACCCAGTACTTC
j_call: TRBJ2-3; clone_size: few; v_call: TRBV14; d_call: NA; cdr3_aa: CASSLTSGWDTQYF; cdr3_nt: TGTGCCAGCAGCCTGACGTCAGGGTGGGATACGCAGTATTTT
j_call: TRBJ2-3; clone_size: few; v_call: TRBV3-1; d_call: NA; cdr3_aa: CASSQGPSEVDTQYF; cdr3_nt: TGTGCCAGCAGCCAAGGACCAAGCGAGGTAGATACGCAGTATTTT
j_call: TRBJ1-5; clone_size: once; v_call: TRBV27; d_call: NA; cdr3_aa: CASSLSRGLAQPQHF; cdr3_nt: TGTGCCAGCAGTTTATCTAGGGGTCTGGCTCAGCCCCAGCATTTT
j_call: TRBJ1-2; clone_size: NA; v_call: TRBV12-5; d_call: NA; cdr3_aa: CASGLVPRGHANYGYTF; cdr3_nt: TGTGCTAGTGGTTTGGTACCGAGGGGCCACGCGAACTATGGCTACACCTTC
j_call: TRBJ2-1; clone_size: NA; v_call: TRBV14; d_call: TRBD1; cdr3_aa: CASSPGQGVGDEQFF; cdr3_nt: TGTGCCAGCAGCCCGGGACAGGGTGTTGGTGATGAGCAGTTCTTC